There are many counts of the clone carrying this T cell receptor beta chain. Its antigen is undetermined. The germline gives CDR1 SGHKS, CDR2 YYEKEE (reference sequence). The CDR3 is made up of 15 amino acids. V lost 4 bases and J lost 6, with 20 bases in between. These data belong to a study of T-cell memory formation after mild COVID-19. Study-wide results and limits: Contracting CD4+ clones sat mainly in CM and EM; CD8+ in EMRA.

TCRdb re-called the 5' RACE reads through MiXCR, storing one row per CDR3 protein. Here the sample spans hundreds of thousands of distinct CDR3 sequences, around 21% being singletons. The sequencing sample was made of PBMCs or a T cell subset sorted from them (not recorded which). The origin of this receptor is an adult woman who had mild COVID-19 (a few samples of this study predate the infection). Cell type and time point are not known. This chain connects TRBV5-5 to TRBJ2-7, with TRBD1 as a possible D gene (7 bases). The CDR3 region has the DNA TGTGCCAGCAGCGCGATAACGACAGGGCGGGGCGAGCAGTACTTC. Residues: CASSAITTGRGEQYF.